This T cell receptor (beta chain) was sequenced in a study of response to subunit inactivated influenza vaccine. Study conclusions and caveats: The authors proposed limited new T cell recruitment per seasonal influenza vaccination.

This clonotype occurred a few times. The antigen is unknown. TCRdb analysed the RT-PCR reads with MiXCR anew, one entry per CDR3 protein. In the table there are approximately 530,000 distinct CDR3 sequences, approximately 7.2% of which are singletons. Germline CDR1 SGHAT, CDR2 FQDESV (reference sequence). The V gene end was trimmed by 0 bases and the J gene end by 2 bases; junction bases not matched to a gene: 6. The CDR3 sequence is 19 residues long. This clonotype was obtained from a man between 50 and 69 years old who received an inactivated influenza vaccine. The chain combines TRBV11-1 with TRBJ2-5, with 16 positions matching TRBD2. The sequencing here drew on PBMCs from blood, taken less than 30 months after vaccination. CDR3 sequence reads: CASSLAPGLAGGHQETQYF. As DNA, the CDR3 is TGTGCCAGCAGCTTAGCCCCGGGACTAGCGGGAGGGCATCAAGAGACCCAGTACTTC.